The 30 T cell receptor beta chains presented below share a single source sample, sequenced in a study of shared clonotypes between healthy human individuals. Method: immunoSEQ multiplex PCR; TCRdb's copy keeps in-frame clones and lacks some. The sample yields 900,000 to 1,200,000 clones, about 84% seen once. The sample taken for sequencing was memory CD4+ T cells from PBMCs. Subset noted: CD45RA-negative fraction. These receptors originate from a man between 18 and 35 years old in good health. Some clones in this sample may be carry-over from other donors' samples.

J is TRBJ2-7 and V is TRBV6-5; tentative D call: TRBD1 (6 bases). This CDR3 has 15 residues. V lost 5 bases and J lost 6, with 20 bases in between. CDR1 is MNHEY and CDR2 is SVGAGI in the germline V gene. As DNA, the CDR3 is TGTGCCAGCAGTCCTACTTCCGGGACATCTCTCGAGCAGTACTTC. Translated, it gives CASSPTSGTSLEQYF.

This chain links TRBV11-2 with TRBJ2-3, with 7 bases aligning to TRBD1. Germline V gene lookup returns CDR1 SGHAT and CDR2 FQNNGV. V lost 5 bases to trimming and J lost 1 base; unmatched junction nucleotides: 9. The CDR3 is made up of 16 amino acids. In DNA, the CDR3 is TGTGCCAGCAGCCTGACAGGGAAGGGGCGCACAGATACGCAGTATTTT. Protein: CASSLTGKGRTDTQYF.

The chain has TRBV2 and TRBJ2-7; D is tentatively TRBD1 or TRBD2 (6 bases each). The CDR3 covers 13 residues. CDR1 and CDR2 from the germline V gene are SNHLY and FYNNEI. With 4 bases removed from V and 5 bases from J, the gap between germline ends came to 12 bases. CDR3 bases: TGTGCCAGCAGTGTTGGGGGGCTCAACGAGCAGTACTTC. Amino acids: CASSVGGLNEQYF.

This chain connects TRBV4-1 to TRBJ1-5; TRBD1 aligns across 8 bases. CDR3 length equals 19 residues. Germline lookup yields CDR1 MGHRA and CDR2 YSYEKL. The trim removed 4 bases at V and 0 bases at J, leaving 14 bases unmatched. The CDR3: CASSLCGQGGPYSNQPQHF. CDR3 sequence (DNA): TGCGCCAGCAGCCTATGCGGACAGGGAGGGCCTTATAGCAATCAGCCCCAGCATTTT.

The rearrangement uses TRBV6-1 and TRBJ1-5; the D is unclear. Germline V gene data show CDR1 as MNHNS and CDR2 as SASEGT. With 0 bases removed from V and 6 bases from J, the gap between germline ends came to 3 bases. This CDR3 spans 12 amino acids. CDR3 amino acids: CASSEASQPQHF. CDR3 DNA: TGTGCCAGCAGTGAAGCAAGTCAGCCCCAGCATTTT.

The chain recombines TRBV19 with TRBJ1-2; 7 positions agree with TRBD1. V trimming: 7 bases; J trimming: 10 bases; junction bases outside the gene matches: 12. The germline CDR1 and CDR2 sequences are LNHDA and SQIVND (reference sequence). CDR3 size: 13 residues. CDR3 in amino acids: CASIRTGGSDYTF. In DNA, the CDR3 is TGTGCCAGTATCAGGACAGGCGGTTCAGACTACACCTTC.

This chain uses TRBV7-9 with TRBJ1-1; possibly TRBD1 for D (5 bases). V shed 5 bases and J shed 1 base, with 14 bases lying between them. The CDR3 extends over 15 amino acids. Germline V lookup: CDR1 SEHNR, CDR2 FQNEAQ (reference sequence). In DNA, the CDR3 is TGTGCCAGCAGCCCCTGGGGACGTCCGAACACTGAAGCTTTCTTT. Translating it yields CASSPWGRPNTEAFF.

The CDR3 DNA is TGTGCCAGCAGCGCCGGGGTTGGGGGTGATCAGCCCCAGCATTTT. Amino acids: CASSAGVGGDQPQHF. This chain connects TRBV9 to TRBJ1-5; a possible D gene is TRBD1 (5 bases). From germline, CDR1 is SGDLS and CDR2 YYNGEE. This CDR3 contains 15 residues. V lost 3 bases and J lost 5, with 15 bases in between.

J is TRBJ1-1 and V is TRBV18; D gene unclear. Per germline, CDR1 KGHSH and CDR2 LQKENI. The CDR3 sequence is 16 residues long. Trimming removed 6 bases at V and 1 base at J, with 18 bases between. Written as DNA, the CDR3 is TGTGCCAGCTCCCTTGAAGTTGGTCCCCAGAACACTGAAGCTTTCTTT. As protein: CASSLEVGPQNTEAFF.

A word on this clone: Other DNA variants within this sample encode the same CDR3. This chain links TRBV28 with TRBJ1-2, with D perhaps matching TRBD1 (6 bases). Trimming removed 5 bases at V and 4 bases at J, with 11 bases between. Per the germline V gene, CDR1 is MDHEN and CDR2 is SYDVKM. The CDR3 has 13 amino acids. CDR3 DNA sequence: TGTGCCAGCAGTCTAGGGGGTACCTATGGCTACACCTTC. This sequence encodes CASSLGGTYGYTF.

The gene calls are TRBV7-2 and TRBJ2-5; D uncertain. Germline lookup yields CDR1 SGHTA and CDR2 FQGNSA. Trimming took 6 bases from V and 2 from J, leaving 13 bases between them. This CDR3 is 14 amino acids long. This CDR3 is CASSRSRIQETQYF. CDR3 DNA: TGTGCCAGCAGTCGATCTAGGATACAAGAGACCCAGTACTTC.

As to this clone: In the same sample, other DNA sequences code for this CDR3. The chain couples TRBV13 to TRBJ2-7, with D possibly matching TRBD1 (5 bases). CDR3 length: 13 residues. The ends were cut back, 1 base at V and 2 bases at J, with 6 bases in the middle. From germline, CDR1 is PRHDT and CDR2 FYEKMQ (reference sequence). The CDR3 nucleotides are TGTGCCAGCAGCTTAGCAGGGACCTACGAGCAGTACTTC. Amino acid sequence: CASSLAGTYEQYF.

The V gene is TRBV19, the J gene TRBJ1-2, with a tentative D call TRBD1 (5 bases). This CDR3 has 14 residues. V was shortened by 3 bases and J by 0 bases, with 8 bases between the two germline ends. Germline CDR1 reads LNHDA; CDR2 reads SQIVND (reference sequence). The CDR3 DNA follows: TGTGCCAGTAGTATCGGGGCCTCTAACTATGGCTACACCTTC. Translation: CASSIGASNYGYTF.

V is TRBV6-6 and J is TRBJ2-7, with 9 nucleotides matching TRBD1. Germline V gene sequence: CDR1 MNHNY, CDR2 SVGAGI (reference sequence). The length of the CDR3 is 14 residues. V dropped 6 bases and J dropped 5; count of bases not matched to a gene: 8. This CDR3 is CASRRTGVKNEQYF. CDR3 coding DNA: TGTGCCAGCAGACGGACAGGGGTGAAGAACGAGCAGTACTTC.

This clone was seen only once. Mismatch with germline at one junction end may stem from a read error. The rearrangement uses TRBV5-1 and TRBJ2-7, with D perhaps TRBD1 (6 bases). Germline V gene sequence: CDR1 SGHRS, CDR2 YFSETQ. The CDR3 is 14 residues long. CDR3 in DNA: TGTGCCAGCAGCTTGCCAGGGGTACCCTACGAGCAGTACTTC. Protein sequence: CASSLPGVPYEQYF.

The rearrangement joins TRBV5-4 to TRBJ1-1, with unresolved D. The CDR3 length is 12 residues. The V end was cut by 3 bases, the J end by 7 bases, with 10 bases between. Germline V gene sequence: CDR1 SGHNT, CDR2 YYREEE (reference sequence). The CDR3 DNA is TGTGCCAGCAGCTCCGAATGGGGTGAAGCTTTCTTT. This gives the protein CASSSEWGEAFF.

This chain links TRBV28 with TRBJ1-4; TRBD1 matches 8 bases. J was trimmed by 8 bases and V by 6 bases; bases with no gene match: 14. The CDR3 is 16 residues long. CDR1 is MDHEN and CDR2 is SYDVKM in the germline V gene. CDR3 sequence (DNA): TGTGCCAGCAGCAAAGCCGGACGGACAGGGCGGGAAAAACTGTTTTTT. Its translation is CASSKAGRTGREKLFF.

This clone has a handful of counts. The V gene is TRBV29-1, the J gene TRBJ2-3, with no clear D. The V gene lost 5 bases and the J gene lost 0 bases, with 6 bases spanning the gap. Germline V gene lookup returns CDR1 SQVTM and CDR2 ANQGSEA. The CDR3 consists of 12 residues. The CDR3: CSVSGSTDTQYF. CDR3 coding DNA: TGCAGCGTTTCCGGCAGCACAGATACGCAGTATTTT.

This clone was seen only a few times. The V gene is TRBV5-1, the J gene TRBJ2-1; 9 nucleotides align to TRBD2. This CDR3 spans 16 amino acids. CDR1 is SGHRS, CDR2 YFSETQ, per germline. Trimming removed 0 bases from V and 8 bases from J; junction bases left unmatched: 9. The CDR3 DNA reads as TGCGCCAGCAGCTTGGGAGGTAGCGGGAGCTGGGATGAGCAGTTCTTC. Its translation: CASSLGGSGSWDEQFF.

On this clone itself: Being one base from a much bigger clone, this may be a read error. The chain has TRBV28 and TRBJ1-4; the D gene is possibly TRBD1 (6 bases). The length of the CDR3 is 13 residues. V shed 3 bases and J shed 10 bases, with 12 bases lying between them. Germline-derived CDR1 and CDR2 are MDHEN and SYDVKM. DNA of the CDR3: TGTGCCAGCAGTTTGGGGGCAATGGGAAAACTGTTTTTT. Its protein is CASSLGAMGKLFF. Full variable domain (missing parts from reference TRBV28 and TRBJ1-4): DVKVTQSSRYLVKRTGEKVFLECVQDMDHENMFWYRQDPGLGLRLIYFSYDVKMKEKGDIPEGYSVSREKKERFSLILESASTNQTSMYLCASSLGAMGKLFFGSGTQLSVL.

V is TRBV28 and J is TRBJ2-3; no reliable D call. The V end lost 4 bases, the J end lost 1 base, and 6 bases lay between the germline ends. Germline CDR1 MDHEN, CDR2 SYDVKM. This CDR3 is 13 amino acids long. The CDR3 here is CASSYGRTDTQYF. CDR3 nucleotide sequence: TGTGCCAGCAGTTACGGACGCACAGATACGCAGTATTTT. Supplemented by reference TRBV28 and TRBJ2-3, the full variable domain reads DVKVTQSSRYLVKRTGEKVFLECVQDMDHENMFWYRQDPGLGLRLIYFSYDVKMKEKGDIPEGYSVSREKKERFSLILESASTNQTSMYLCASSYGRTDTQYFGPGTRLTVL.

The rearrangement joins TRBV11-1 to TRBJ2-3, with 13 bases lining up with TRBD2. CDR1 is SGHAT, CDR2 FQDESV, per germline (reference sequence). The CDR3 loop spans 16 amino acids. The J segment lost 2 bases and the V segment lost 5 bases, leaving 4 bases of the junction unmatched. The CDR3 loop reads CASSTGTSGTTDTQYF. The CDR3 DNA reads TGTGCCAGCAGCACCGGGACTAGCGGGACCACAGATACGCAGTATTTT.

The rearrangement links TRBV13 to TRBJ1-1, with D possibly matching TRBD1 (5 bases). Trimming pared 4 bases from V and 4 bases from J, leaving 10 bases between. There are 13 residues in the CDR3. Looked up from germline, CDR1 is PRHDT and CDR2 is FYEKMQ (reference sequence). This CDR3 is CASSSTGVTEAFF. The CDR3 nucleotides read TGTGCCAGCAGCTCCACGGGGGTCACTGAAGCTTTCTTT.

This clone was seen only a few times. The chain joins TRBV5-4 to TRBJ1-2; D gene unclear. V lost 3 bases to trimming and J lost 4 bases, with 7 bases between them. CDR3 length: 12 residues. Per germline, CDR1 SGHNT and CDR2 YYREEE (reference sequence). The chain's CDR3 is CASSSSRYGYTF. The CDR3 bases are TGTGCCAGCAGCTCCTCCCGCTATGGCTACACCTTC. Variable domain in full (rest from reference TRBV5-4 and TRBJ1-2): ETGVTQSPTHLIKTRGQQVTLRCSSQSGHNTVSWYQQALGQGPQFIFQYYREEENGRGNFPPRFSGLQFPNYSSELNVNALELDDSALYLCASSSSRYGYTFGSGTRLTVV.

This clone appeared a few times. The chain uses TRBV5-4 and TRBJ2-7; the D is unclear. V lost 4 bases and J 0 bases, leaving 11 bases between the germline ends. This CDR3 has 14 residues. Germline loops: CDR1 SGHNT, CDR2 YYREEE (reference sequence). The chain's CDR3 is CASSPRSNSYEQYF. The DNA of the CDR3 is TGTGCCAGCAGCCCCAGGTCCAACTCCTACGAGCAGTACTTC.

This chain joins TRBV28 and TRBJ2-7, with D unclear. CDR3 length: 16 amino acids. Germline-derived CDR1 and CDR2 are MDHEN and SYDVKM. V shed 5 bases and J shed 3 bases, with 20 bases lying between them. CDR3: CASSTLSLKGIYEQYF. The DNA for the CDR3 is TGTGCCAGCAGTACCCTCTCGCTAAAGGGAATCTACGAGCAGTACTTC.

This clone was detected once. V usage is TRBV5-6 and J usage is TRBJ2-7, with D tentatively TRBD2 (6 bases). V lost 4 bases and J lost 1, with 12 bases in between. The CDR3 totals 14 residues. Per germline, CDR1 SGHDT and CDR2 YYEEEE. The CDR3 DNA is TGTGCCAGCAGCGCTTGGGGAGGTTCCTACGAGCAGTACTTC. Protein: CASSAWGGSYEQYF.

The V gene is TRBV11-1, the J gene TRBJ2-3; D gene ambiguous. With 5 bases removed from V and 0 bases from J, the gap between germline ends came to 12 bases. Germline loops: CDR1 SGHAT, CDR2 FQDESV (reference sequence). CDR3 length: 15 amino acids. Written as DNA, the CDR3 is TGTGCCAGCAGCGTTTTGGCGGCGAGCACAGATACGCAGTATTTT. Translated: CASSVLAASTDTQYF.

This chain links TRBV29-1 with TRBJ1-2; tentative D call: TRBD1 (6 bases). Germline V gene lookup returns CDR1 SQVTM and CDR2 ANQGSEA. The CDR3 runs 11 residues. The V end lost 7 bases, the J end lost 6 bases, and 12 bases lay between the germline ends. The CDR3 DNA sequence: TGCAGCGCCAGAGGGGGGGATGGCTACACCTTC. The encoded protein is CSARGGDGYTF. The whole variable domain, filled in from reference TRBV29-1 and TRBJ1-2, reads SAVISQKPSRDICQRGTSLTIQCQVDSQVTMMFWYRQQPGQSLTLIATANQGSEATYESGFVIDKFPISRPNLTFSTLTVSNMSPEDSSIYLCSARGGDGYTFGSGTRLTVV.

The rearrangement uses TRBV6-6 and TRBJ1-4, with 7 bases identical to TRBD1. CDR1 is MNHNY and CDR2 is SVGAGI in the germline V gene (reference sequence). There are 14 residues in the CDR3. Trimming cost V 4 bases and J 8 bases; bases outside gene matches: 7. The CDR3 loop reads CASSSQGVAEKLFF. The CDR3 DNA is TGTGCCAGCAGTTCCCAGGGGGTCGCCGAAAAACTGTTTTTT.